The rows below give T cell receptor beta chains drawn from one sample of a study of T cells in Graves' hyperthyroidism and ophthalmopathy. From the multiplex PCR reads, TCRdb called clonotypes with MiXCR, one entry per CDR3 protein. The sample includes about 340,000 distinct CDR3 sequences, roughly 20% of them seen just once. The sample comprised blood. These receptors all come from a woman in her 50s with Graves' hyperthyroidism. The CDR3 runs from the conserved cysteine through the conserved F or W. D genes are given only for firm matches. The listing skips clone size in some rows; elsewhere it reads once, few, many or a size class.

clone_size	j_call	d_call	v_call	cdr3_nt	cdr3_aa
many	TRBJ1-6	.	TRBV2	TGTGCCAGCGCCCCCGACGATTCACCCCTCCACTTT	CASAPDDSPLHF
.	TRBJ2-3	.	TRBV14	TGTGCCAGCGGGGACTTGCGGTCAGATACGCAGTATTTT	CASGDLRSDTQYF
many	TRBJ2-5	.	TRBV12-3/TRBV12-4	TGTGCCAGCAGTTTTTCGGGGCCTCAAGAGACCCAGTACTTC	CASSFSGPQETQYF
.	TRBJ2-1	.	TRBV20-1	TGCAGTGTCAAAGGGGGGAGTCTGCTATACAATGAGCAGTTCTTC	CSVKGGSLLYNEQFF
many	TRBJ2-1	TRBD1	TRBV6-1	TGTGCCAGCAGTCGGGACAGGCCTGCGTACAATGAGCAGTTCTTC	CASSRDRPAYNEQFF
.	TRBJ1-2	TRBD1	TRBV5-5	TGTGCCAGCAGGATTCCGGGACAGGGAAACTATGGCTACACCTTC	CASRIPGQGNYGYTF
.	TRBJ2-2	TRBD1	TRBV5-6	TGTGCCAGCAGCTTGCTACGACAGGGGGGAGACACCGGGGAGCTGTTTTTT	CASSLLRQGGDTGELFF
few	TRBJ1-1	.	TRBV5-1	TGCGCCAGCAGCTTGGAGGTTGGGGGGGCGACAGTAGCTTTCTTT	CASSLEVGGATVAFF
few	TRBJ1-5	TRBD1	TRBV10-3	TGTGCCATCGGTGCCGACAGGGGGGATCAGCCCCAGCATTTT	CAIGADRGDQPQHF
many	TRBJ1-2	.	TRBV3-1	TGTGCCAGCAGCCATAGGGGGAAGAGAGATATGGACTATGGCTACACCTTC	CASSHRGKRDMDYGYTF
.	TRBJ1-2	TRBD1	TRBV4-1	TGCGCCAGCAGCCAAGGGGCAGGGGGCCAAACCCTCTACACCTTC	CASSQGAGGQTLYTF
many	TRBJ2-7	TRBD1	TRBV7-2	TGTGCCAGCAGCTTAGGGGACAGGGCGACCGAGCAGTACTTC	CASSLGDRATEQYF
many	TRBJ2-1	.	TRBV5-1	TGCGCCAGCAGCTCCACCGGGACGGACACCTACAATGAGCAGTTCTTC	CASSSTGTDTYNEQFF
many	TRBJ1-6	TRBD1	TRBV11-2	TGTGCCAGCAGCTTAGATCTTCGACAGGGACCTAATTCACCCCTCCACTTT	CASSLDLRQGPNSPLHF
few	TRBJ2-1	.	TRBV14	TGTGCCAGCAGCCAAGTTCTGGGGGGCAGCAAGCAGTTCTTC	CASSQVLGGSKQFF
.	TRBJ2-1	.	TRBV2	TGTGCCAGCGCGAGTCCCCTAGGCCGCAATGAGCAGTTCTTC	CASASPLGRNEQFF
few	TRBJ1-6	.	TRBV5-1	TGCGCCAGCAGCTTGCACCCGGGACTCCGGAGCTCCTATAATTCACCCCTCCACTTT	CASSLHPGLRSSYNSPLHF
few	TRBJ1-2	TRBD1	TRBV18	TGTGCCAGCTCCGGGACAGGGACTAACTATGGCTACACCTTC	CASSGTGTNYGYTF
few	TRBJ1-1	.	TRBV24-1	TGTGCCGCCAGTGATTTCCCCCAGAGGTCACGAGGGACACCGAACACTGAAGCTTTCTTT	CAASDFPQRSRGTPNTEAFF
few	TRBJ2-3	.	TRBV20-1	TGCAGTGCTAGGGCCGGGACCGGCGATACAGATACGCAGTATTTT	CSARAGTGDTDTQYF
many	TRBJ1-5	.	TRBV18	TGTGCCAGCTCACAAAGTACAGGGCGCAATCAGCCCCAGCATTTT	CASSQSTGRNQPQHF
.	TRBJ1-1	.	TRBV6-5	TGTGCCAGCAGTTACGGTGGACTCATGGGGACTGAAGCTTTCTTT	CASSYGGLMGTEAFF
many	TRBJ2-5	.	TRBV11-2	TGTGCCAGCAGCTTAAGCGTCTTGGGTAGTGGAGAGACCCAGTACTTC	CASSLSVLGSGETQYF
many	TRBJ2-1	.	TRBV28	TGTGCCAGCAGCCCACCGGGATTCAAAAGGGGCGATGAGCAGTTCTTC	CASSPPGFKRGDEQFF
.	TRBJ2-1	.	TRBV7-9	TGTGCCAGCAGCTTAGCGACAAGCAATGAGCAGTTCTTC	CASSLATSNEQFF
many	TRBJ2-3	TRBD1	TRBV27	TGTGCCAGCAGTTTAGGGCAGGGGGCTTTTACAGATACGCAGTATTTT	CASSLGQGAFTDTQYF
many	TRBJ2-7	TRBD2	TRBV12-3/TRBV12-4	TGTGCCAGCCAAAGCCCTAGCGGCTCCTACGAGCAGTACTTC	CASQSPSGSYEQYF
many	TRBJ2-1	.	TRBV5-5	TGTGCCAGCAGCTTTTGGGGGCGTAGCGAGCAGTTCTTC	CASSFWGRSEQFF
.	TRBJ1-2	TRBD1	TRBV3-1	TGTGCCAGCAGCCAAGTTGGCGGGACAGAAACTAACTATGGCTACACCTTC	CASSQVGGTETNYGYTF
many	TRBJ1-2	.	TRBV6-1	TGTGCCAGCAGCTCTTGGACCGGGACGGGGAACTATGGCTACACCTTC	CASSSWTGTGNYGYTF
many	TRBJ1-2	TRBD1	TRBV20-1	TGCAGTGCTTCATCCGTGGGACAGGGGGTAGATGGCTACACCTTC	CSASSVGQGVDGYTF
few	TRBJ2-3	.	TRBV20-1	TGCAGTGCTGTTCCTAGCTACAACACAGATACGCAGTATTTT	CSAVPSYNTDTQYF
few	TRBJ2-4	.	TRBV5-1	TGCGCCAGCAGCCCGGGCGATCTTCTAGCCAAAAACATTCAGTACTTC	CASSPGDLLAKNIQYF
.	TRBJ2-2	TRBD2	TRBV3-1	TGTGCCAGCAGCCAAATGTCTAGCGGGAGAGGGTCCGGGGAGCTGTTTTTT	CASSQMSSGRGSGELFF
few	TRBJ2-6	.	TRBV11-2	TGTGCCAGCAGCTTATCGACCTCTGGGGCCAACGTCCTGACTTTC	CASSLSTSGANVLTF
many	TRBJ1-5	TRBD1	TRBV7-8	TGTGCCAGCAGCCTACAGGGGCAGCCCCAGCATTTT	CASSLQGQPQHF
few	TRBJ2-3	TRBD2	TRBV27	TGTGCCAGCAGTTTTCTGGGCGGGGGGCCCAGCACAGATACGCAGTATTTT	CASSFLGGGPSTDTQYF
.	TRBJ2-4	.	TRBV2	TGTGCCAGCAGTGAACTGGCAGGGGGGATTCAGTACTTC	CASSELAGGIQYF
few	TRBJ2-1	.	TRBV28	TGTGCCAGCAGTTTTCCCTCCGAGGGACACCGCTCCTACAATGAGCAGTTCTTC	CASSFPSEGHRSYNEQFF
few	TRBJ2-3	TRBD2	TRBV18	TGTGCCAGCTTAGCTAGCGGAAACACAGATACGCAGTATTTT	CASLASGNTDTQYF
few	TRBJ2-2	.	TRBV6-2/TRBV6-3	TGTGCCAGCAGTTACTCGCTGCTTCCGAACACCGGGGAGCTGTTTTTT	CASSYSLLPNTGELFF
many	TRBJ2-1	.	TRBV30	TGTGCCTGGAGTGCCTGGGTGGCAGATAACAATGAGCAGTTCTTC	CAWSAWVADNNEQFF
many	TRBJ2-2	TRBD2	TRBV7-9	TGTGCCAGCAGCTTTCCCTCGGTGACAGCGGGAGGTATCACCGGGGAGCTGTTTTTT	CASSFPSVTAGGITGELFF
many	TRBJ1-1	.	TRBV12-3/TRBV12-4	TGTGCCAGCACCGTCGGACAGATTAACACTGAAGCTTTCTTT	CASTVGQINTEAFF
many	TRBJ1-1	.	TRBV7-8	TGTGCCAGCAGCGTGGGGCCAGGGAACACTGAAGCTTTCTTT	CASSVGPGNTEAFF
.	TRBJ1-5	TRBD1	TRBV12-3/TRBV12-4	TGTGCCAGCAGCCCTCAGGGGGCGAGTGATCAGCCCCAGCATTTT	CASSPQGASDQPQHF
few	TRBJ1-5	TRBD1	TRBV28	TGTGCCAGCAGTTCCCTCATCGGGACAGACAATCAGCCCCAGCATTTT	CASSSLIGTDNQPQHF
.	TRBJ2-1	TRBD2	TRBV5-8	TGTGCCAGCAGCTTCGGACTAGCGGGTCGAGGATCGTACAGTGAGCAGTTCTTC	CASSFGLAGRGSYSEQFF